The 7 T cell receptor beta chains below come from one sample, sequenced in a study of blood T cell repertoires in COVID-19. Assay: immunoSEQ multiplex PCR; the TCRdb copy retains only in-frame clones and omits some. This sample yields 85,000 to 130,000 clones, of which approximately 88% are seen a single time; about 5.1% belongs to the top ten. Sequencing used peripheral blood. The origin of the receptors is a human donor in a cohort sampled during active COVID-19.

This chain joins TRBV7-8 and TRBJ2-2; 8 bases align to TRBD1. The CDR3 contains 17 residues. V was pared by 1 base and J by 7 bases, with 11 bases of the junction left unmatched. The V gene's germline CDR1 is SGHVS and CDR2 FQNEAQ. CDR3 coding DNA: TGTGCCAGCAGCTTAGGGACCCGGACAGGGTTCGGCGGGGAGCTGTTTTTT. This encodes CASSLGTRTGFGGELFF.

This rearrangement joins TRBV11-2 to TRBJ2-1, with D tentatively TRBD2 (5 bases). The CDR3 totals 15 residues. With 1 base removed from V and 9 bases from J, the gap between germline ends came to 16 bases. Germline CDR1 and CDR2: SGHAT and FQNNGV. The CDR3: CASSLVLSAEGEQFF. The CDR3 DNA reads TGTGCCAGCAGCTTAGTCTTGTCGGCTGAGGGTGAGCAGTTCTTC.

V gene TRBV11-1 combines with J gene TRBJ2-7; TRBD1 matches at 7 bases. The germline V gene has CDR1 SGHAT and CDR2 FQDESV (reference sequence). V gave up 0 bases and J gave up 6 bases; unmatched junction bases: 8. The CDR3 consists of 15 residues. The CDR3 spells CASSLATRGFGEQYF. The CDR3 DNA reads TGTGCCAGCAGCTTAGCTACCAGGGGGTTCGGCGAGCAGTACTTC.

The chain uses TRBV27 and TRBJ1-2, with D hard to call. Trimming removed 0 bases from V and 2 bases from J, with 10 bases in between. Germline V CDR1 and CDR2: MNHEY, SMNVEV (reference sequence). The CDR3 contains 15 residues. CDR3 sequence: CASSLSAGSNYGYTF. The DNA of the CDR3 is TGTGCCAGCAGTTTATCCGCAGGTTCCAACTATGGCTACACCTTC.

The rearrangement joins TRBV5-4 to TRBJ2-1; TRBD2 agrees at 13 bases. The J segment lost 9 bases and the V segment lost 4 bases, leaving 4 bases of the junction unmatched. The CDR3 is 14 amino acids. Germline V CDR1 and CDR2: SGHNT, YYREEE (reference sequence). The CDR3 is CASSRLAGGGEQFF. The CDR3 DNA follows: TGTGCCAGCAGCCGACTAGCGGGGGGTGGTGAGCAGTTCTTC.

The chain has TRBV11-2 and TRBJ2-7; D is perhaps TRBD1 (6 bases). This CDR3 is built from 15 residues. The germline V and J ends were trimmed by 1 base and 3 bases, with 13 bases remaining between them. The V gene's germline CDR1 is SGHAT and CDR2 FQNNGV. This CDR3 reads CASSLGADSNYEQYF. Written as DNA, the CDR3 is TGTGCCAGCAGCTTAGGAGCGGACAGCAACTACGAGCAGTACTTC. The complete variable domain, with remaining parts taken from reference TRBV11-2 and TRBJ2-7, reads EAGVAQSPRYKIIEKRQSVAFWCNPISGHATLYWYQQILGQGPKLLIQFQNNGVVDDSQLPKDRFSAERLKGVDSTLKIQPAKLEDSAVYLCASSLGADSNYEQYFGPGTRLTVT.

V and J are TRBV3-1 (or the pseudogene TRBV3-2) and TRBJ1-1; D is unresolved. V lost 3 bases and J 1 base, leaving 9 bases between the germline ends. Germline V gives CDR1 LGHDT, CDR2 YNNKEL (reference sequence). This CDR3 spans 14 amino acids. The DNA of the CDR3 is TGTGCCAGCAGCCATTACGGTACGAACACTGAAGCTTTCTTT. This codes for CASSHYGTNTEAFF.